One sample yielded the 28 T cell receptor beta chains listed below, sequenced in a study of immune evolution from preneoplasia to lung adenocarcinoma. Measured with immunoSEQ multiplex PCR; TCRdb has only the in-frame clones, and not every one. The table includes fewer than 11,000 clones, 75% to 80% detected once. Input material: FFPE minimally invasive lung adenocarcinoma tissue. The receptors derive from a person aged 65 to 85 with lung adenocarcinoma.

This clone occurred once. The rearrangement links TRBV7-9 to TRBJ2-3, with 12 bases that match TRBD2. Germline V gene lookup returns CDR1 SEHNR and CDR2 FQNEAQ (reference sequence). With 3 bases clipped from V and 4 bases from J, the junction kept 11 bases outside the gene matches. This CDR3 has 18 residues. DNA for the CDR3: TGTGCCAGCAGCTTTTCCTTCCGACTAGCGGGGGCCCCAGATACGCAGTATTTT. It encodes CASSFSFRLAGAPDTQYF.

The V gene is TRBV5-5, the J gene TRBJ1-3, with D uncertain. Germline-derived CDR1 and CDR2 are SGHKS and YYEKEE (reference sequence). This CDR3 is 14 amino acids long. The V end was cut by 1 base, the J end by 4 bases, with 9 bases between. The CDR3 nucleotides are TGTGCCAGCAGCTTGCCATACCGGGGAAACACCATATATTTT. Translated, it gives CASSLPYRGNTIYF.

This clone was counted a few times. The rearrangement joins TRBV19 to TRBJ1-5; TRBD1 aligns across 7 bases. CDR1 LNHDA and CDR2 SQIVND come from the germline V gene (reference sequence). Trimming cost V 7 bases and J 6 bases; bases outside gene matches: 12. CDR3 size: 15 residues. Written as DNA, the CDR3 is TGTGCCAGTACTTCCCTTGACAGGGACGCTCAGCCCCAGCATTTT. Translation: CASTSLDRDAQPQHF.

As concerns this clone: The sample contains more than one DNA sequence encoding this CDR3. The rearrangement uses TRBV6-4 and TRBJ2-3, with 10 positions matching TRBD2. Germline CDR1 reads MRHNA; CDR2 reads SNTAGT. The CDR3 spans 14 residues. V was pared by 2 bases and J by 4 bases, with 0 bases of the junction left unmatched. Written as DNA, the CDR3 is TGTGCCAGCAGTGACACTAGCGGGGCAGATACGCAGTATTTT. It translates to CASSDTSGADTQYF.

The V gene is TRBV30, the J gene TRBJ2-6; D call uncertain. The CDR3 covers 15 residues. The V gene lost 2 bases and the J gene lost 4 bases, with 12 bases spanning the gap. Germline assignment: CDR1 GTSNPN and CDR2 SVGIG (reference sequence). The CDR3 nucleotides are TGTGCCTGGAGTTTGCAGGTAGAGGGGGCCAACGTCCTGACTTTC. Translating it yields CAWSLQVEGANVLTF.

CDR3 in amino acids: CASSLGPEAFF. Here the CDR3 DNA reads TGTGCCAGCAGCTTAGGGCCTGAAGCTTTCTTT. The gene calls are TRBV11-2 and TRBJ1-1; D remains unclear. Germline V gene sequence: CDR1 SGHAT, CDR2 FQNNGV. Trimming removed 1 base from V and 6 bases from J, with 3 bases in between. This CDR3 has 11 residues.

The J gene is TRBJ2-3, the V gene TRBV7-9; D possibly corresponds to TRBD2 (6 bases). V dropped 1 base and J dropped 2 bases, with 7 bases sitting between them. This CDR3 has 14 amino acids. The germline V gene encodes CDR1 SEHNR and CDR2 FQNEAQ (reference sequence). The CDR3 DNA reads as TGTGCCAGCAGCTTAGGGGGGGACACAGATACGCAGTATTTT. Amino acid sequence: CASSLGGDTDTQYF.

This clone was counted once. V is TRBV5-1 and J is TRBJ2-1; D remains unclear. Germline values: CDR1 SGHRS, CDR2 YFSETQ. This CDR3 region has 15 residues. V dropped 4 bases and J dropped 9 bases, with 20 bases sitting between them. The CDR3: CASSQTPPINSEQFF. In DNA, the CDR3 is TGCGCCAGCAGCCAGACTCCTCCGATAAACAGTGAGCAGTTCTTC. Filled out from reference TRBV5-1 and TRBJ2-1, the complete variable domain reads KAGVTQTPRYLIKTRGQQVTLSCSPISGHRSVSWYQQTPGQGLQFLFEYFSETQRNKGNFPGRFSGRQFSNSRSEMNVSTLELGDSALYLCASSQTPPINSEQFFGPGTRLTVL.

This sequence joins TRBV7-2 and TRBJ1-1; no clear D. This CDR3 comprises 13 residues. The germline CDR1 and CDR2 sequences are SGHTA and FQGNSA. Trimming stripped 6 bases from V and 0 bases from J, with 8 bases between. Written as DNA, the CDR3 is TGTGCCAGCAGTACACAGCTGAACACTGAAGCTTTCTTT. Its protein is CASSTQLNTEAFF. The full variable domain, in which reference TRBV7-2 and TRBJ1-1 provide the parts outside the CDR3, is GAGVSQSPSNKVTEKGKDVELRCDPISGHTALYWYRQSLGQGLEFLIYFQGNSAPDKSGLPSDRFSAERTGGSVSTLTIQRTQQEDSAVYLCASSTQLNTEAFFGQGTRLTVV.

The V gene is TRBV7-3, the J gene TRBJ1-1; D not resolved. The CDR3 totals 13 residues. CDR1 and CDR2 (germline): SGHTA, FQGTGA. Trimming cost V 0 bases and J 1 base, with 3 bases left between them. The CDR3 here is CASSLTKNTEAFF. The CDR3 DNA reads TGTGCCAGCAGCTTAACAAAGAACACTGAAGCTTTCTTT.

The rearrangement uses TRBV19 and TRBJ2-2; 9 bases are a match to TRBD1. CDR3 size: 14 residues. CDR1 is LNHDA and CDR2 is SQIVND in the germline V gene (reference sequence). J gave up 5 bases and V 9 bases, and 7 bases lay outside the gene matches. The CDR3 spells CASSGQGMTGELFF. The CDR3, as DNA: TGTGCCAGCTCGGGACAGGGAATGACCGGGGAGCTGTTTTTT.

V is TRBV19 and J is TRBJ2-2; D may be TRBD2 (7 bases). The CDR3 covers 15 residues. The germline gives CDR1 LNHDA, CDR2 SQIVND (reference sequence). Deletions cut 7 bases from V and 5 bases from J, with 17 bases between. The CDR3: CASMTGRGRTGELFF. CDR3 nucleotides: TGTGCCAGTATGACGGGGAGGGGGAGGACCGGGGAGCTGTTTTTT.

This clone has just a few counts. The chain is built from TRBV4-3 and TRBJ1-4; D call uncertain. This CDR3 has 12 amino acids. V lost 1 base and J lost 8, with 5 bases in between. Germline values: CDR1 LGHNA, CDR2 YSLEER. CDR3 in DNA: TGCGCCAGCAGCCAAGTGTCCGAAAAACTGTTTTTT. This sequence encodes CASSQVSEKLFF.

The rearrangement joins TRBV4-1 to TRBJ1-3, with D hard to call. CDR1 and CDR2 (germline): MGHRA, YSYEKL. V was pared by 4 bases and J by 7 bases, with 14 bases between. The CDR3 runs 14 residues. CDR3 region: CASSLSPSGNTIYF. The DNA for the CDR3 is TGCGCCAGCAGCCTGAGTCCTTCGGGGAACACCATATATTTT.

This chain links TRBV6-5 with TRBJ1-1; D not certain. V was cut by 0 bases and J by 1 base, with 6 bases left in between. The CDR3 extends over 14 amino acids. The germline V gene has CDR1 MNHEY and CDR2 SVGAGI. DNA for the CDR3: TGTGCCAGCAGTTACTCGAATAGGAACACTGAAGCTTTCTTT. Translated: CASSYSNRNTEAFF.

This chain joins TRBV7-9 and TRBJ2-1, with 12 bases lining up with TRBD2. V lost 0 bases and J lost 6; bases outside the gene matches: 3. CDR1 is SEHNR and CDR2 is FQNEAQ in the germline V gene (reference sequence). The CDR3 totals 16 residues. CDR3 nucleotide sequence: TGTGCCAGCAGCTTAGCGACTAGCGGGAGTCGCAATGAGCAGTTCTTC. Translation gives CASSLATSGSRNEQFF.

This clone was seen just once. The V gene is TRBV4-1, the J gene TRBJ2-3; unclear D gene. The V gene's germline CDR1 is MGHRA and CDR2 YSYEKL. The CDR3 covers 15 residues. The germline V and J ends were trimmed by 0 bases and 4 bases, with 11 bases remaining between them. The CDR3 DNA is TGCGCCAGCAGCCAAGACTCCGTTGGCCCAGATACGCAGTATTTT. Protein product: CASSQDSVGPDTQYF.

This chain connects TRBV5-5 to TRBJ1-5; 8 bases align to TRBD1. The trim removed 3 bases at V and 5 bases at J, leaving 10 bases unmatched. This CDR3 spans 16 amino acids. CDR1 is SGHKS, CDR2 YYEKEE, per germline (reference sequence). The CDR3 DNA reads as TGTGCCAGCAGCTGGAGGACAGGGTTGGCCCATCAGCCCCAGCATTTT. Its protein is CASSWRTGLAHQPQHF. The whole variable domain, filled in from reference TRBV5-5 and TRBJ1-5, reads DAGVTQSPTHLIKTRGQQVTLRCSPISGHKSVSWYQQVLGQGPQFIFQYYEKEERGRGNFPDRFSARQFPNYSSELNVNALLLGDSALYLCASSWRTGLAHQPQHFGDGTRLSIL.

V and J are TRBV4-1 and TRBJ2-5; 7 bases map to TRBD1. CDR3 length equals 15 residues. Germline CDR1 MGHRA, CDR2 YSYEKL. J was trimmed by 1 base and V by 1 base; bases with no gene match: 3. CDR3 coding DNA: TGCGCCAGCAGCCAAGCTGGACAGGTCCAAGAGACCCAGTACTTC. Protein sequence: CASSQAGQVQETQYF.

This chain joins TRBV15 and TRBJ1-3; a possible D gene is TRBD1 (6 bases). V was pared by 11 bases and J by 0 bases, with 14 bases between. From germline, CDR1 is LNHNV and CDR2 YYDKDF (reference sequence). The CDR3 extends over 14 amino acids. Here the CDR3 reads CAPGGGNSGNTIYF. The CDR3, as DNA: TGTGCCCCGGGAGGGGGGAACTCTGGAAACACCATATATTTT.

This rearrangement joins TRBV11-2 to TRBJ1-1, with unresolved D. The CDR3 contains 15 residues. CDR1 SGHAT and CDR2 FQNNGV come from the germline V gene. Trimming took off 5 bases at V and 3 bases at J, with 16 bases between the two ends. In nucleotides, the CDR3 is TGTGCCAGCAGCCGACAAGGTTGGCGTGACACTGAAGCTTTCTTT. Translating it yields CASSRQGWRDTEAFF.

The DNA of the CDR3 is TGTGCCATCAGGGACAGGTTGGGGACTAGCACAGATACGCAGTATTTT. This translates into CAIRDRLGTSTDTQYF. V gene TRBV10-3 combines with J gene TRBJ2-3, with a weak D call TRBD1 (7 bases). The germline V gene has CDR1 ENHRY and CDR2 SYGVKD. This CDR3 has 16 residues. V lost 6 bases, J lost 0 bases, and 16 bases lay in between.

This chain joins TRBV2 and TRBJ1-5, with D maybe TRBD1 (5 bases). V gave up 6 bases and J gave up 4 bases, with 10 bases separating them. Per germline, CDR1 SNHLY and CDR2 FYNNEI. The CDR3 length is 13 residues. The CDR3 DNA follows: TGTGCCAGCAGGGACCAGGGAAATCAGCCCCAGCATTTT. It is translated as CASRDQGNQPQHF.

In its sample, this clone was seen a few times. The genes are TRBV5-5 and TRBJ1-2; 7 bases fit TRBD1. Trimming at V came to 0 bases and at J to 7 bases, leaving 9 bases not matched to a gene. There are 15 residues in the CDR3. Germline CDR1 SGHKS, CDR2 YYEKEE (reference sequence). CDR3 in DNA: TGTGCCAGCAGCTTGGACGTCGACAGGGCCGGTGGCTACACCTTC. This gives the protein CASSLDVDRAGGYTF.

The chain uses TRBV29-1 and TRBJ2-6, with 9 bases identical to TRBD1. Germline CDR1 SQVTM, CDR2 ANQGSEA. There are 16 residues in the CDR3. The trim removed 7 bases at V and 1 base at J, leaving 8 bases unmatched. The CDR3 spells CSARGTGRSGANVLTF. CDR3 DNA: TGCAGCGCTCGGGGGACAGGGCGGTCTGGGGCCAACGTCCTGACTTTC.

The chain joins TRBV5-1 to TRBJ1-2, with D hard to call. Germline V CDR1 and CDR2: SGHRS, YFSETQ. This CDR3 has 12 amino acids. Trimming pared 2 bases from V and 5 bases from J, leaving 7 bases between. The CDR3 is CASSFTGYGYTF. CDR3 sequence (DNA): TGCGCCAGCAGCTTTACCGGTTATGGCTACACCTTC. Full variable domain (rest looked up from reference TRBV5-1 and TRBJ1-2): KAGVTQTPRYLIKTRGQQVTLSCSPISGHRSVSWYQQTPGQGLQFLFEYFSETQRNKGNFPGRFSGRQFSNSRSEMNVSTLELGDSALYLCASSFTGYGYTFGSGTRLTVV.

About this clone itself: A junction end diverges from the germline sequence, so it may reflect a read error. The chain has TRBV14 and TRBJ2-7; D is unclear. This CDR3 contains 12 residues. The germline gives CDR1 SGHDN, CDR2 FVKESK. The CDR3 DNA reads TGTGCCAGCAGCCGACTTGTGGACGAGCAGTACTTT. Encoded protein: CASSRLVDEQYF.

The sample holds a few counts of this clone. The V and J genes are TRBV6-5 and TRBJ1-1; 8 nucleotides align to TRBD1. CDR1 and CDR2 (germline): MNHEY, SVGAGI. Trimming at V came to 10 bases and at J to 4 bases, leaving 14 bases not matched to a gene. The CDR3 covers 15 residues. CDR3 loop: CATAPIGQGFTEAFF. CDR3 DNA: TGTGCCACCGCCCCGATCGGACAGGGTTTCACTGAAGCTTTCTTT.